These 28 T cell receptor beta chains share one sample of origin, sequenced in a study of cytomegalovirus exposure and HLA in healthy donors. 13 Jbeta primers and 60 Vbeta primers were used for the PCR. Data came from immunoSEQ multiplex PCR; TCRdb stores just in-frame clones and leaves some out. The repertoire holds about 210,000 clones, with roughly 83% as singletons. Specimen: PBMCs. Receptors were obtained from a male donor in good health and CMV-seropositive.

V gene TRBV10-3 combines with J gene TRBJ1-1, with TRBD1 as a possible D gene (5 bases). The V gene's germline CDR1 is ENHRY and CDR2 SYGVKD. Between the trimmed V and J ends, which lost 3 bases and 1 base, there was a span of 9 bases. This CDR3 comprises 14 residues. The CDR3 protein is CAISEGDRNTEAFF. The CDR3 bases are TGTGCCATCAGTGAAGGGGATCGGAACACTGAAGCTTTCTTT.

The chain has TRBV7-9 and TRBJ2-5; 9 positions match TRBD1. Germline CDR1 SEHNR, CDR2 FQNEAQ (reference sequence). The ends lost 2 bases at V and 5 bases at J; junction bases unmatched: 12. The length of the CDR3 is 17 residues. CDR3 loop: CASSLPPGQGKRETQYF. The CDR3 DNA follows: TGTGCCAGCAGCTTACCCCCGGGACAGGGAAAGAGGGAGACCCAGTACTTC.

The V gene is TRBV19, the J gene TRBJ1-3, with 7 bases that match TRBD1. This CDR3 contains 17 residues. Germline assignment: CDR1 LNHDA and CDR2 SQIVND (reference sequence). J gave up 1 base and V 7 bases, and 13 bases lay outside the gene matches. The CDR3 here is CASKDPRDSQSGNTIYF. The DNA for the CDR3 is TGTGCCAGTAAGGACCCGAGGGACAGCCAATCTGGAAACACCATATATTTT. The whole variable domain, remainder taken from reference TRBV19 and TRBJ1-3, is DGGITQSPKYLFRKEGQNVTLSCEQNLNHDAMYWYRQDPGQGLRLIYYSQIVNDFQKGDIAEGYSVSREKKESFPLTVTSAQKNPTAFYLCASKDPRDSQSGNTIYFGEGSWLTVV.

The CDR3 DNA is TGTGCCAGCAGACTGCTCGGACTACAGGCGGGGACCCAGTACTTC. It is translated as CASRLLGLQAGTQYF. This sequence joins TRBV27 and TRBJ2-5; tentative D call: TRBD2 (6 bases). Germline CDR1 MNHEY, CDR2 SMNVEV (reference sequence). Trimming shortened V by 6 bases and J by 7 bases, and 21 bases separated the two germline ends. The CDR3 totals 15 residues.

This chain uses TRBV5-3 with TRBJ2-2; 8 nucleotides match TRBD2. TRBV5-3 is given ORF status, its function remaining uncertain. The V and J ends lost 2 bases and 7 bases, in that order; junction bases with no gene match: 4. The CDR3 has 14 amino acids. CDR3 bases: TGTGCCAGAAGCTTCGGGAGGGCCATCGGGGAGCTGTTTTTT. This translates into CARSFGRAIGELFF.

This clone was found a few times. The gene calls are TRBV30 and TRBJ2-7; 7 positions match TRBD1. Germline lookup yields CDR1 GTSNPN and CDR2 SVGIG (reference sequence). This CDR3 contains 15 residues. Unmatched junction bases numbered 5, after V lost 0 bases and J lost 0 bases. CDR3 residues: CAWSVPNRGSYEQYF. The CDR3 nucleotides are TGTGCCTGGAGTGTCCCAAACAGGGGCTCCTACGAGCAGTACTTC. Supplemented by reference TRBV30 and TRBJ2-7, the full variable domain reads SQTIHQWPATLVQPVGSPLSLECTVEGTSNPNLYWYRQAAGRGLQLLFYSVGIGQISSEVPQNLSASRPQDRQFILSSKKLLLSDSGFYLCAWSVPNRGSYEQYFGPGTRLTVT.

This sequence joins TRBV27 and TRBJ1-4; D perhaps matches TRBD1 (5 bases). Germline V gene sequence: CDR1 MNHEY, CDR2 SMNVEV (reference sequence). The germline V and J ends were trimmed by 5 bases and 3 bases, with 19 bases remaining between them. CDR3 length: 17 amino acids. For the CDR3, the DNA is TGTGCCAGCAGTCGTAATGGCCCAGGGAAGGCTAATGAAAAACTGTTTTTT. Translated, it gives CASSRNGPGKANEKLFF. The full variable domain, completed using reference TRBV27 and TRBJ1-4, is EAQVTQNPRYLITVTGKKLTVTCSQNMNHEYMSWYRQDPGLGLRQIYYSMNVEVTDKGDVPEGYKVSRKEKRNFPLILESPSPNQTSLYFCASSRNGPGKANEKLFFGSGTQLSVL.

The rearrangement links TRBV2 to TRBJ1-2; D unclear. CDR1 SNHLY and CDR2 FYNNEI come from the germline V gene. CDR3 length: 15 residues. Deletions cut 0 bases from V and 8 bases from J, with 16 bases between. The CDR3, as DNA: TGTGCCAGCAGTGAAGCGCTTCAGGCTTCGGGGGGCTACACCTTC. It yields the protein CASSEALQASGGYTF.

The chain has TRBV7-2 and TRBJ2-3, with TRBD1 matching over 7 bases. CDR1 is SGHTA and CDR2 is FQGNSA in the germline V gene. V was pared by 5 bases and J by 3 bases, with 11 bases of the junction left unmatched. There are 16 residues in the CDR3. CDR3 in amino acids: CASSPWTGEGTDTQYF. CDR3 sequence (DNA): TGTGCCAGCAGCCCGTGGACAGGTGAGGGGACAGATACGCAGTATTTT.

The gene calls are TRBV21-1 and TRBJ1-4. TRBV21-1 is a pseudogene locus. The CDR3 is made up of 17 amino acids. Written as DNA, the CDR3 is TGTGCCAGCAGCAAGGCCCGGGGGGGTACAACTAATGAAAAACTGTTTTTT. This encodes CASSKARGGTTNEKLFF.

The chain uses TRBV7-9 and TRBJ2-7; no definite D call. This CDR3 is built from 12 residues. Germline assignment: CDR1 SEHNR and CDR2 FQNEAQ (reference sequence). V dropped 5 bases and J dropped 2 bases, with 7 bases sitting between them. CDR3 DNA sequence: TGTGCCAGCAGCCGAGGAACCTACGAGCAGTACTTC. It is translated as CASSRGTYEQYF.

The V call is TRBV7-2, the J call TRBJ1-1; 10 bases map to TRBD1. Trimming took 5 bases from V and 6 from J; bases not matched to a gene: 9. This CDR3 has 15 amino acids. CDR1 and CDR2 (germline): SGHTA, FQGNSA. The CDR3 protein is CASSPIPGQGAEAFF. CDR3 nucleotide sequence: TGTGCCAGCAGCCCCATCCCCGGACAGGGGGCTGAAGCTTTCTTT.

The chain joins TRBV18 to TRBJ2-7; 8 bases agree with TRBD1. V shed 3 bases and J 11 bases; nucleotides not matched to a gene: 9. Germline CDR1 and CDR2: KGHSH and LQKENI. This CDR3 is 13 amino acids long. CDR3 sequence: CASSPEADRGEYF. The CDR3 DNA reads as TGTGCCAGCTCACCCGAAGCCGACAGGGGAGAGTACTTC.

V gene TRBV27 combines with J gene TRBJ2-1; D call uncertain. V lost 5 bases to trimming and J lost 8 bases, with 10 bases between them. The CDR3 has 12 residues. The V gene's germline CDR1 is MNHEY and CDR2 SMNVEV (reference sequence). The CDR3 nucleotides are TGTGCCAGCAGTCGACAAACGCATGAGCAGTTCTTC. Amino acids: CASSRQTHEQFF.

The chain has TRBV5-6 and TRBJ2-1, with D unresolved. There are 11 residues in the CDR3. CDR1 is SGHDT and CDR2 is YYEEEE in the germline V gene. V gave up 2 bases and J gave up 7 bases, with 4 bases separating them. The CDR3 region is CASSFLNEQFF. In nucleotides, the CDR3 is TGTGCCAGCAGCTTCCTGAATGAGCAGTTCTTC.

For this clone: The junction departs from the called germline gene at one end, perhaps through a read error. The rearrangement links TRBV7-2 to TRBJ2-1; TRBD2 matches at 8 bases. The CDR3 runs 16 residues. The germline gives CDR1 SGHTA, CDR2 FQGNSA. CDR3 in DNA: TGTGCCAGCAGCCAGAATGGAGCGGGGGTGGTCGGAGAGCAGCTCTTC. The encoded protein is CASSQNGAGVVGEQLF.

Remarks on this clone: The junction and the germline gene differ at one end; a read error may be behind it. This chain joins TRBV4-3 and TRBJ2-7; 8 nucleotides align to TRBD1. The CDR3 has 15 residues. CDR1 is LGHNA and CDR2 is YSLEER in the germline V gene. The CDR3 sequence: CASGQETGVSYEQYF. The CDR3 DNA reads TGCGCCAGCGGCCAAGAGACAGGGGTCTCCTACGAGCAGTACTTC.

This chain joins TRBV29-1 and TRBJ1-2; TRBD1 is a possible D gene (5 bases). CDR3 length: 14 amino acids. In germline, CDR1 is SQVTM, CDR2 ANQGSEA. V lost 4 bases to trimming and J lost 5 bases, with 17 bases between them. Here the CDR3 reads CSVGGDGGGYGYTF. CDR3 bases: TGCAGCGTTGGAGGGGACGGCGGGGGGTATGGCTACACCTTC.

Concerning this clone itself: Compared with germline, one end of the junction differs, possibly owing to a read error. This chain connects TRBV7-9 to TRBJ1-1; possible D gene TRBD1, 6 bases. The CDR3 contains 14 residues. Germline values: CDR1 SEHNR, CDR2 FQNEAQ (reference sequence). CDR3 nucleotides: TGTTCCAGCAGTCAGTACAGGGAAGAAGCCTGGGCTTTCTTT. Amino acids: CSSSQYREEAWAFF.

The rearrangement links TRBV9 to TRBJ2-5; 13 bases map to TRBD2. V shed 4 bases, J shed 3 bases, and the junction held 6 bases outside the gene matches. The CDR3 covers 16 residues. The V gene's germline CDR1 is SGDLS and CDR2 YYNGEE. Here the CDR3 DNA reads TGTGCCAGCAGCCATACTACTAGCGGGGGGGAAGAGACCCAGTACTTC. Translating gives CASSHTTSGGEETQYF. Filled out from reference TRBV9 and TRBJ2-5, the complete variable domain reads DSGVTQTPKHLITATGQRVTLRCSPRSGDLSVYWYQQSLDQGLQFLIQYYNGEERAKGNILERFSAQQFPDLHSELNLSSLELGDSALYFCASSHTTSGGEETQYFGPGTRLLVL.

The chain uses TRBV18 and TRBJ1-2; a possible D gene is TRBD1 (5 bases). Deletions cut 2 bases from V and 10 bases from J, with 17 bases between. CDR1 is KGHSH, CDR2 LQKENI, per germline. The CDR3 is 14 residues long. The CDR3 spells CASSPGRGAQPYTF. The CDR3 DNA sequence: TGTGCCAGCTCACCAGGGAGGGGCGCGCAACCCTACACCTTC.

This clone was seen a single time. The rearrangement joins TRBV5-6 to TRBJ1-5; maybe TRBD1 (5 bases). The CDR3 runs 14 residues. Trimming pared 0 bases from V and 6 bases from J, leaving 10 bases between. Germline assignment: CDR1 SGHDT and CDR2 YYEEEE. The CDR3 DNA reads as TGTGCCAGCAGCTTGGGCCAGGGCGGTCAGCCCCAGCATTTT. Translating gives CASSLGQGGQPQHF.

The V call is TRBV11-1, the J call TRBJ1-1, with 7 nucleotides matching TRBD1. Germline lookup yields CDR1 SGHAT and CDR2 FQDESV (reference sequence). The CDR3 covers 14 residues. Trimming took 6 bases from V and 8 from J; bases not matched to a gene: 12. CDR3 nucleotides: TGTGCCAGCAGACTTAGAGGACAGGTCACCGAAGCTTTCTTT. Translation gives CASRLRGQVTEAFF.

The chain couples TRBV19 to TRBJ1-1; a weak D match, TRBD1 (5 bases). Germline values: CDR1 LNHDA, CDR2 SQIVND (reference sequence). The CDR3 covers 13 residues. Trimming shortened V by 7 bases and J by 1 base, and 10 bases separated the two germline ends. The CDR3 nucleotides read TGTGCCAGTATGCGGGGGGGGAACACTGAAGCTTTCTTT. Protein product: CASMRGGNTEAFF.

V is TRBV5-1 and J is TRBJ1-5; D may be TRBD1 (5 bases). There are 16 residues in the CDR3. V lost 3 bases and J lost 2, with 15 bases in between. Germline assignment: CDR1 SGHRS and CDR2 YFSETQ. DNA for the CDR3: TGCGCCAGCAGCTGGGGGGGGGACCAAGGCAATCAGCCCCAGCATTTT. Residues: CASSWGGDQGNQPQHF.

This clone was counted between two and nine times. V is TRBV25-1 and J is TRBJ1-4; D unresolved. Germline CDR1 MGHDK, CDR2 SYGVNS. Trimming removed 3 bases from V and 3 bases from J, with 11 bases in between. The CDR3 extends over 15 amino acids. CDR3 in DNA: TGTGCCAGCAGTGATTTGGAGGCGCCTAATGAAAAACTGTTTTTT. It encodes CASSDLEAPNEKLFF.

The chain links TRBV27 to TRBJ2-7, with D perhaps matching TRBD2 (7 bases). Trimming removed 5 bases from V and 5 bases from J, with 13 bases in between. CDR3 length equals 13 residues. Germline CDR1 is MNHEY and CDR2 is SMNVEV (reference sequence). The CDR3 is CASSTLGGHEQYF. The CDR3 nucleotides are TGTGCCAGCAGTACCCTCGGGGGGCACGAGCAGTACTTC.

This chain uses TRBV5-6 with TRBJ1-2, with D possibly being TRBD1 (6 bases). V was pared by 5 bases and J by 0 bases, with 14 bases between. The germline gives CDR1 SGHDT, CDR2 YYEEEE. The CDR3 contains 15 residues. This CDR3 is CASRQGRIANYGYTF. The CDR3 nucleotides are TGTGCCAGCAGGCAGGGGCGCATAGCTAACTATGGCTACACCTTC.